This TCR beta chain stems from a study of T cells in Graves' hyperthyroidism and ophthalmopathy. Trimming left V 5 bases short and J 6 bases short, with 13 bases between. Germline V gene data show CDR1 as GTSNPN and CDR2 as SVGIG (reference sequence). The CDR3 is made up of 13 amino acids. TCR beta CDR3 sequences were amplified from RNA transcripts. Carried out on the TCR CDR3, a first-round RT-PCR used the HTBI primer set. TCRdb re-analysed the multiplex PCR reads in MiXCR, keeping a single row per CDR3 protein. Of some 350,000 distinct CDR3 sequences listed, around 13% are singletons. Sequenced sample: blood. This chain links TRBV30 with TRBJ2-2, with D unclear. The sequence was collected from a woman in her forties with Graves' ophthalmopathy. The CDR3 DNA follows: TGTGCCTGGGGAAATTCTGGGTCCGGGGAGCTGTTTTTT. Translating gives CAWGNSGSGELFF.